This T cell receptor (beta chain) comes out of a study of blood T cell repertoires in COVID-19. Study details: From T cells, B-cell-depleted T cells, or PBMCs came the material, which was cDNA or gDNA.

CDR1 and CDR2 (germline): KGHDR, SFDVKD. V gave up 6 bases and J gave up 0 bases, with 13 bases separating them. This CDR3 is 15 amino acids long. Study processing details: It was from reference gene primer amplification that nucleated cell counts were estimated. The repertoire was sequenced with immunoSEQ multiplex PCR; TCRdb's copy has only in-frame clones and lacks some. For V, J and clone size, that table is used; D and trimming come from the DNA. The data show about 220,000 clones, roughly 90% seen once. The genes are TRBV24-1 and TRBJ1-1; tentatively, D is TRBD1 (5 bases). The receptor was isolated from a man aged 40-49 years with active or convalescent COVID-19. The material sequenced was peripheral blood. The CDR3 spells CATSSTGTVNTEAFF. As DNA, the CDR3 is TGTGCCACCAGTAGCACCGGGACTGTGAACACTGAAGCTTTCTTT.